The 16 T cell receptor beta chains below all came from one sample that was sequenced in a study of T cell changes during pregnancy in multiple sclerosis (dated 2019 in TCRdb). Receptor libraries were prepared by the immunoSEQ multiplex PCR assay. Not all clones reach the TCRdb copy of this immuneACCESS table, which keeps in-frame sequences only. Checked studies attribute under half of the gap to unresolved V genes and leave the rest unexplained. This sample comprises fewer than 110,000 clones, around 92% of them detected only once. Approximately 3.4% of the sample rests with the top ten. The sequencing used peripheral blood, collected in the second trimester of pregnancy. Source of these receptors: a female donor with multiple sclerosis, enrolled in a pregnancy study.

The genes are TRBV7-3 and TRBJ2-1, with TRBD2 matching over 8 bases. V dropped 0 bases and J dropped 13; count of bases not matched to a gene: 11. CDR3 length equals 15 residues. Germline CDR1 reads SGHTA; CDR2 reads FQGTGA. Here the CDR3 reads CASSLTAARGGPQFF. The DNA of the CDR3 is TGTGCCAGCAGCTTAACAGCCGCCCGGGGGGGCCCCCAGTTCTTC.

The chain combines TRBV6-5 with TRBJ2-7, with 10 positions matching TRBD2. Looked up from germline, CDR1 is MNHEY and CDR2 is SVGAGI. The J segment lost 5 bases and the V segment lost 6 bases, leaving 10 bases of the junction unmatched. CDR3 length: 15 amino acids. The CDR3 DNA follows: TGTGCCAGCAGAAAACGTAGCGGGAGGAGGAACGAGCAGTACTTC. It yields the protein CASRKRSGRRNEQYF.

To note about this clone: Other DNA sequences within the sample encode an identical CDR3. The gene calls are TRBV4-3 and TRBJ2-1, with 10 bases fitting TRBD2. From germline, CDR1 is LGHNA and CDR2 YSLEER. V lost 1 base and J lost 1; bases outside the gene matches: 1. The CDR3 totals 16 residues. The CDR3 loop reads CASSQVAGGSYNEQFF. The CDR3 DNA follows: TGCGCCAGCAGCCAAGTAGCGGGAGGTTCCTACAATGAGCAGTTCTTC.

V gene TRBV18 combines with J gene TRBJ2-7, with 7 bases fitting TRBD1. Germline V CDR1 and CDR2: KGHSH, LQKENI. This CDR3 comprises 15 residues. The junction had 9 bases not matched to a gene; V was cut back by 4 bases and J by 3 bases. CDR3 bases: TGTGCCAGCTCACGACAGGGAAGGGGCAGCTACGAGCAGTACTTC. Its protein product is CASSRQGRGSYEQYF.

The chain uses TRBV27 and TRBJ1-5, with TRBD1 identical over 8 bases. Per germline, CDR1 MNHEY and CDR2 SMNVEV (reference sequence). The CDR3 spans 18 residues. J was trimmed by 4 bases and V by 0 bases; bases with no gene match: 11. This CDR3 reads CASSLSGQVTSWNQPQHF. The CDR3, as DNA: TGTGCCAGCAGTTTATCGGGACAGGTGACTTCGTGGAATCAGCCCCAGCATTTT.

The CDR3 here is CASSHLGGGRSSVSYEQYF. CDR3 coding DNA: TGTGCCAGCAGCCACCTAGGGGGGGGGCGCTCGTCGGTATCCTACGAGCAGTACTTC. This chain uses TRBV7-9 with TRBJ2-7, with D perhaps TRBD2 (7 bases). The CDR3 spans 19 residues. Germline CDR1 SEHNR, CDR2 FQNEAQ (reference sequence). Trimming left V 5 bases short and J 1 base short, with 27 bases between.

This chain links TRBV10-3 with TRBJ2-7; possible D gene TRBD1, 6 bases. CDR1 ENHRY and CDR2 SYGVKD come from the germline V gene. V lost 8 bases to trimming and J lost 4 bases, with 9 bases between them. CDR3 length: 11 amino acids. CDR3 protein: CAIGRGYEQYF. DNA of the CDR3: TGTGCCATCGGAAGGGGGTACGAGCAGTACTTC.

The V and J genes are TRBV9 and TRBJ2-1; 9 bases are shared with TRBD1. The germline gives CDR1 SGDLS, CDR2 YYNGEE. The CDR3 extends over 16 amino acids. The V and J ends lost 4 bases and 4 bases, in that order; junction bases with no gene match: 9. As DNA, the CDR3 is TGTGCCAGCAGCATCCGGGACAGGGAGTTTTACAATGAGCAGTTCTTC. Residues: CASSIRDREFYNEQFF.

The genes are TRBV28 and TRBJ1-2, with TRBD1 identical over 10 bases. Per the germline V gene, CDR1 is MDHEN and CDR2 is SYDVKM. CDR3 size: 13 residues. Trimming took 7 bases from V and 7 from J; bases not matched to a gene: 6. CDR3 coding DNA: TGTGCCAGCACTGTGACAGGGGGCGGTGGCTACACCTTC. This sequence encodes CASTVTGGGGYTF.

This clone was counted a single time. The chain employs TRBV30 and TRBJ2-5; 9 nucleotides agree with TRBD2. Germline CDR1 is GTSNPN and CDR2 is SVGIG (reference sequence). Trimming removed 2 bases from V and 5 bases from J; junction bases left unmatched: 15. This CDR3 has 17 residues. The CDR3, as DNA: TGTGCCTGGAGTTTGGGGCTAGCGGGATTTGAGGGGGAGACCCAGTACTTC. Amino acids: CAWSLGLAGFEGETQYF.

The CDR3 loop reads CASIDSSGVNSGANVLTF. The CDR3 DNA sequence: TGTGCCAGTATCGACTCATCGGGAGTAAACTCTGGGGCCAACGTCCTGACTTTC. The chain is built from TRBV19 and TRBJ2-6, with a possible D match to TRBD2 (6 bases). V lost 7 bases, J lost 0 bases, and 19 bases lay in between. Germline CDR1 and CDR2: LNHDA and SQIVND (reference sequence). The CDR3 is 18 amino acids.

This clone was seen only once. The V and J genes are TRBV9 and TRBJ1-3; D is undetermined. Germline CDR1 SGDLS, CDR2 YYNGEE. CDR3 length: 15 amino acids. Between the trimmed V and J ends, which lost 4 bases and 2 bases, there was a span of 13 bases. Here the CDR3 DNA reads TGTGCCAGCAGCAATGAGGGAGACCCTGGAAACACCATATATTTT. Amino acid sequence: CASSNEGDPGNTIYF.

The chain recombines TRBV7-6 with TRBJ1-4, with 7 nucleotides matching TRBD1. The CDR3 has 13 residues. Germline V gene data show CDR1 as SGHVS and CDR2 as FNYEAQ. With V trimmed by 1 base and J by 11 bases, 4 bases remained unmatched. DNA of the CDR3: TGTGCCAGCAGCTTAGAGAGCAGGGGGAAACTGTTTTTT. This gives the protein CASSLESRGKLFF.

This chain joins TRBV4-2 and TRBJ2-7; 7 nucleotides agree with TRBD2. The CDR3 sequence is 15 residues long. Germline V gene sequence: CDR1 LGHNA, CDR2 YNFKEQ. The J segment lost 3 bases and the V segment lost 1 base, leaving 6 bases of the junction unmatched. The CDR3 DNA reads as TGTGCCAGCAGCCAAGTTGGGACTACGAGCTACGAGCAGTACTTC. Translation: CASSQVGTTSYEQYF.

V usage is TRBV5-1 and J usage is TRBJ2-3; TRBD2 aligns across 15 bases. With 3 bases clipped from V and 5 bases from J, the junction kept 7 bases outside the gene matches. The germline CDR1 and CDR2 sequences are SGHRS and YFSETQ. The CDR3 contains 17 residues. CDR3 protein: CASSSWTSGRAGDTQYF. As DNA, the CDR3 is TGCGCCAGCAGCTCCTGGACTAGCGGGAGGGCCGGAGATACGCAGTATTTT.

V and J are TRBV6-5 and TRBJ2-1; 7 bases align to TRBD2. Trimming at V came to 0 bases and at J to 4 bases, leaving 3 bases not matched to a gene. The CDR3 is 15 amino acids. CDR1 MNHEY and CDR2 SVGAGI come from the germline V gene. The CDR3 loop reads CASSYSGLFYNEQFF. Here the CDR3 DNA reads TGTGCCAGCAGTTACTCGGGACTATTTTACAATGAGCAGTTCTTC.